This T cell receptor beta chain is from a study of CD8 T cells in Susac syndrome (dated by TCRdb to the late 2010s). Study-wide context: The study used repertoire sequencing to test whether antigen drove CD8+ T cell activation and differentiation in Susac syndrome.

Peripheral blood CD8+ and CD4+ T cells from healthy donors, Susac syndrome patients and multiple sclerosis patients were profiled using high-throughput TCR beta sequencing. Healthy donors were included as age- and sex-matched controls. CD8+ TEMRA cells were enriched by FACS, while bulk CD8+ and CD4+ T cells were purified by magnetic negative isolation. Blood was collected in EDTA tubes and processed within 24 hours, with PBMCs isolated through density gradient centrifugation. PBMCs intended for TCR sequencing were cryopreserved in liquid nitrogen and thawed later in a water bath at 37 degrees C. Purity of sorted or isolated CD4+, CD8+ and CD8+ TEMRA cells was at least 90%. Here is what the overall study found, with its caveats: The study acknowledged that relatively few individuals were included in the TCR sequencing and HLA analysis.

Trimming leaves V shorter by 4 bases and J shorter by 3 bases, with the junction holding 3 bases beyond the gene matches. CDR1 and CDR2, per the germline V gene (reference sequence), are DFQATT and SNEGSKA. Including cysteine and phenylalanine, the CDR3 has 12 amino acids. Only CDR3 DNA remains: 36 bases, in frame from the first base. RNA was extracted with the RNeasy kit and about 0.5 to 1 ug was reverse transcribed using random hexamers. TCR beta CDR3 regions were amplified with the immunoSEQ multiplex PCR assay covering 54 Vbeta and 13 Jbeta segments. Bias from PCR amplification was corrected by using a synthetic template baseline for primer optimization and for computational correction. In the original analysis: Reads were assigned to V, D and J genes according to IMGT and analyzed in immunoSEQ Analyzer, with only productive sequences retained. Clonality was computed as one minus Shannon entropy normalized by log2 of the number of productive unique sequences. Public and private clones were assessed among the 100 most prevalent clones of each patient and control. A clone was defined as Susac-specific if it was absent from the healthy and MS cohorts, from about a thousand published viral clones and from other ImmuneACCESS disease sequences. TCRdb reprocessing: public reads trimmed at Q25 with fastp, clones called with MiXCR, in-frame beta chains kept. Identical CDR3 proteins give one entry, which carries the most common genes and DNA. What appears here as the V and J calls and clone size reflects TCRdb's work, not the paper's. Present in this sample are roughly 150,000 distinct CDR3 sequences, about 91% of which were seen just once. Roughly 0.08% of the sample lies in the top ten.

Concerning this clonotype: Its antigen is currently not known. Base qualities are not provided; no much larger clone lies one nucleotide away.

This TCR came from a human donor in good health. This sequence uses TRBV20-1 and TRBJ2-7, with 7 central nucleotides matching TRBD1. Sequencing input: CD4+ T cells from PBMCs. In nucleotide form, the sequence is TGCAGTGCTACGGGACAGTTCTACGAGCAGTACTTC. The translation is CSATGQFYEQYF.